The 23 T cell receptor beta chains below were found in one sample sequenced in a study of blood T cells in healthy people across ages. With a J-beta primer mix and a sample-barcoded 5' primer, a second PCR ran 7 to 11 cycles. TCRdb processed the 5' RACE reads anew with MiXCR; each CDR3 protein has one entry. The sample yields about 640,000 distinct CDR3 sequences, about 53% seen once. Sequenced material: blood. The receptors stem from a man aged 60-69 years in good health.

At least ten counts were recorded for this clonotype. This CDR3 reads CASSSQGAFSYNEQFF. The CDR3 coding sequence is TGTGCCAGCAGCTCACAGGGAGCCTTCTCCTACAATGAGCAGTTCTTC. This sequence joins TRBV7-2 and TRBJ2-1; D is perhaps TRBD1 (6 bases). V lost 4 bases, J lost 0 bases, and 13 bases lay in between. Looked up from germline, CDR1 is SGHTA and CDR2 is FQGNSA. This CDR3 has 16 amino acids.

This CDR3 is CASSLSQGEETQYF. CDR3 DNA sequence: TGTGCCAGCAGCTTATCTCAGGGAGAAGAGACCCAGTACTTC. V is TRBV7-2 and J is TRBJ2-5; the D call may be TRBD1 or TRBD2 (5 bases each). The CDR3 totals 14 residues. V was shortened by 2 bases and J by 3 bases, with 10 bases between the two germline ends. Per germline, CDR1 SGHTA and CDR2 FQGNSA.

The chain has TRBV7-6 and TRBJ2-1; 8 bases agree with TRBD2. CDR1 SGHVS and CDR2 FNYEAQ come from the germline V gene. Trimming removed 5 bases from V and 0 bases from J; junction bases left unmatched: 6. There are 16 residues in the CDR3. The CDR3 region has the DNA TGTGCCAGCAGCCAACTAGCGGAGCTCTCCTACAATGAGCAGTTCTTC. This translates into CASSQLAELSYNEQFF. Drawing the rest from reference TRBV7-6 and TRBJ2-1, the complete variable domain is GAGVSQSPRYKVTKRGQDVALRCDPISGHVSLYWYRQALGQGPEFLTYFNYEAQQDKSGLPNDRFSAERPEGSISTLTIQRTEQRDSAMYRCASSQLAELSYNEQFFGPGTRLTVL.

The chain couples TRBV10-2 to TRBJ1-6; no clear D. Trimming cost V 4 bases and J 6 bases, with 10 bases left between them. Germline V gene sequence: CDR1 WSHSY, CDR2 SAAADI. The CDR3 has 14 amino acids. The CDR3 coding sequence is TGCGCCAGCAGTGCGGGCAGGCTTAATTCACCCCTCCACTTT. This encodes CASSAGRLNSPLHF.

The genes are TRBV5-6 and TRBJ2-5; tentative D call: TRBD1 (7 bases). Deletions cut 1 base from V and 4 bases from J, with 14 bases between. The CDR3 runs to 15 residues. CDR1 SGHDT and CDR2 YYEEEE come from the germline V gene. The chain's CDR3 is CASSLLAQGGETQYF. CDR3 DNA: TGTGCCAGCAGCTTGTTGGCCCAGGGGGGAGAGACCCAGTACTTC.

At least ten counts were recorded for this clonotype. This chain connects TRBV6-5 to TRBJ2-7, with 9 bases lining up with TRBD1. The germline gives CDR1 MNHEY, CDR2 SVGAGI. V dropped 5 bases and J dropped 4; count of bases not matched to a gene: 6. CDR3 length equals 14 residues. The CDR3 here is CASSPGTGIYEQYF. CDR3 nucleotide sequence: TGTGCCAGCAGTCCCGGGACAGGGATTTACGAGCAGTACTTC.

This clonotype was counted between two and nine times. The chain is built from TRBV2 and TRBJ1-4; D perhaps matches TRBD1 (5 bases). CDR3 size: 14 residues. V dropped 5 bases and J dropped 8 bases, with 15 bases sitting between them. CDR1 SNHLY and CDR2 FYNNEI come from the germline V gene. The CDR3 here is CASSRWQGSEKLFF. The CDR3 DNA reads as TGTGCCAGCAGTAGGTGGCAGGGAAGCGAAAAACTGTTTTTT.

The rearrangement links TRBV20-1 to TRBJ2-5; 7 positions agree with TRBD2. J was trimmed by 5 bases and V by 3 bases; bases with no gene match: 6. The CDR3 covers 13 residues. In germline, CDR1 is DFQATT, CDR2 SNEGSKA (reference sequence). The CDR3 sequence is CSARTSIGETQYF. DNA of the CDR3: TGCAGTGCTAGGACTAGCATCGGGGAGACCCAGTACTTC.

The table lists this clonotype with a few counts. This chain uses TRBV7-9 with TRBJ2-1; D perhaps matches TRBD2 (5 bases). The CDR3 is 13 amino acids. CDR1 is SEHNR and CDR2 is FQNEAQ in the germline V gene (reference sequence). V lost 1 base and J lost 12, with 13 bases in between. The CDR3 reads CASSLGGHGRQFF. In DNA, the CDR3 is TGTGCCAGCAGCTTAGGGGGTCATGGGAGGCAGTTCTTC.

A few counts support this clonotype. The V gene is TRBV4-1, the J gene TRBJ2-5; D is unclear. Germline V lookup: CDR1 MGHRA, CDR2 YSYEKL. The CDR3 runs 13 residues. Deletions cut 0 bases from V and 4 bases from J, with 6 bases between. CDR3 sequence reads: CASSQDAVETQYF. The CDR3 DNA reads TGCGCCAGCAGCCAAGATGCTGTAGAGACCCAGTACTTC.

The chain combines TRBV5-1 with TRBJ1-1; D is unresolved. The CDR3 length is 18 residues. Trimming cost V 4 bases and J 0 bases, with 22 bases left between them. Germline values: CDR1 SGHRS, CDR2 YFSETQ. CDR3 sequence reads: CASSSTFRGARMNTEAFF. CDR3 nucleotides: TGCGCCAGCAGCAGTACGTTCCGGGGAGCCAGAATGAACACTGAAGCTTTCTTT.

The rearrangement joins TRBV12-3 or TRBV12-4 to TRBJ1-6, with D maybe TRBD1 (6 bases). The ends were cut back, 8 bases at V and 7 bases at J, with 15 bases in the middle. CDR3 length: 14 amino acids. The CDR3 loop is CASSPDRNNSPLHF. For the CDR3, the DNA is TGTGCCAGCTCCCCGGACAGAAACAATTCACCCCTCCACTTT.

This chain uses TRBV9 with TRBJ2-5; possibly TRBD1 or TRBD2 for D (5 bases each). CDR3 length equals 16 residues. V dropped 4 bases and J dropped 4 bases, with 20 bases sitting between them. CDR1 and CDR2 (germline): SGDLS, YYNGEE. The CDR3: CASSPGALPGRETQYF. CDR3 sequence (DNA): TGTGCCAGCAGCCCTGGGGCCCTCCCTGGGAGAGAGACCCAGTACTTC. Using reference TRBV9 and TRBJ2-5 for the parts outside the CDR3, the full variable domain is DSGVTQTPKHLITATGQRVTLRCSPRSGDLSVYWYQQSLDQGLQFLIQYYNGEERAKGNILERFSAQQFPDLHSELNLSSLELGDSALYFCASSPGALPGRETQYFGPGTRLLVL.

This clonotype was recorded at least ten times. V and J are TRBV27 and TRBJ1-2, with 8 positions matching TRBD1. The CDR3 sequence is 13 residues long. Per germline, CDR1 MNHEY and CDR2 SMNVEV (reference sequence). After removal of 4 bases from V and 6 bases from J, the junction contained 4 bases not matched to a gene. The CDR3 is CASSSPGGNGYTF. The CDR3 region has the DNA TGTGCCAGCAGTTCCCCAGGGGGCAATGGCTACACCTTC.

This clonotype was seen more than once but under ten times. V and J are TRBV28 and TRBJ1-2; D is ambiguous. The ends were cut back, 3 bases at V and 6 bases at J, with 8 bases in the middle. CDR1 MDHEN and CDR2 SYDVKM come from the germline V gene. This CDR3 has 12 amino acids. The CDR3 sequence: CASSLTGNGYTF. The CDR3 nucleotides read TGTGCCAGCAGTTTGACGGGGAATGGCTACACCTTC.

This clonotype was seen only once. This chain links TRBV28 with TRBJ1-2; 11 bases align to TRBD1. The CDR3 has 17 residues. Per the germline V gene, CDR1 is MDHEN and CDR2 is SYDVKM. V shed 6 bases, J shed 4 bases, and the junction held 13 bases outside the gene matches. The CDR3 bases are TGTGCCAGCAGAACCGGGACAGGGGGGGGAGTCGTCTATGGCTACACCTTC. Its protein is CASRTGTGGGVVYGYTF.

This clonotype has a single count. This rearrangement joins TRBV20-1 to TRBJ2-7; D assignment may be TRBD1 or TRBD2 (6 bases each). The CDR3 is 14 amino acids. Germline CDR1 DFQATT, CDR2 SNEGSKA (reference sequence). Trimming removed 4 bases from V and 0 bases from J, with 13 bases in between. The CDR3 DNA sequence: TGCAGTGCTACTGGAGGGGGAACCTCCTACGAGCAGTACTTC. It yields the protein CSATGGGTSYEQYF.

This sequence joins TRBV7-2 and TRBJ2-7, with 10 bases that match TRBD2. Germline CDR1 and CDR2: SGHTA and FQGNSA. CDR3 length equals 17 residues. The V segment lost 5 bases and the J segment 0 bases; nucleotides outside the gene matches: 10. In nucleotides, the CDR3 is TGTGCCAGCAGCCCAAGGGTAGCGGGGGGACTCTCCTACGAGCAGTACTTC. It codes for CASSPRVAGGLSYEQYF.

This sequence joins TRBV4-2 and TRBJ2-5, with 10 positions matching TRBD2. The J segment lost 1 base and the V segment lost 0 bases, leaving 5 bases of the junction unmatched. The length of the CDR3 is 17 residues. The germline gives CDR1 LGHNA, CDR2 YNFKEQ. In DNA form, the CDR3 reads TGTGCCAGCAGCCAAGATGGCGCTAGCGGGGGCCAAGAGACCCAGTACTTC. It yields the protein CASSQDGASGGQETQYF.

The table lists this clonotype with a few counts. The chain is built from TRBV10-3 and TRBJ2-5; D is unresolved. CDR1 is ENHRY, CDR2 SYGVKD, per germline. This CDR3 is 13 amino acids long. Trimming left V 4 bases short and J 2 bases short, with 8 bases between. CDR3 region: CAISVDTQETQYF. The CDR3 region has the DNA TGTGCCATCAGTGTAGACACGCAAGAGACCCAGTACTTC.

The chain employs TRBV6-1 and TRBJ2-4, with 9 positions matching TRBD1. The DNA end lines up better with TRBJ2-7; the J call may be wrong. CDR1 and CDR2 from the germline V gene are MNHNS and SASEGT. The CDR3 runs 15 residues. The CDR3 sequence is CASSEWGTGSGEQYF. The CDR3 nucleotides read TGTGCCAGCAGTGAATGGGGGACAGGGAGTGGCGAGCAGTACTTC.

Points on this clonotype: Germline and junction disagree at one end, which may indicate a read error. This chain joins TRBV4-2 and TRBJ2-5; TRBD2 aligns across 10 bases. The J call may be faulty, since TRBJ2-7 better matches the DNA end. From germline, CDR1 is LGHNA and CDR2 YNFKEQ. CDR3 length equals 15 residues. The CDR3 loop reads CASNQDSGGPYEQYF. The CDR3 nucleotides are TGTGCCAGCAACCAAGATAGCGGGGGGCCCTACGAGCAGTACTTC.

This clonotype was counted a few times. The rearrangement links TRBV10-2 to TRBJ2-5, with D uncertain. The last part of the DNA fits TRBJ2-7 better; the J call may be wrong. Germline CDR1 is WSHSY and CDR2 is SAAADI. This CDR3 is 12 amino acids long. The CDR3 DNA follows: TGCGCCAGCAGTGAGTCAGGCGACGAGCAGTACTTC. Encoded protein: CASSESGDEQYF.